These 15 T cell receptor beta chains were sequenced from one sample in a study of sequential checkpoint blockade in melanoma. Sequencing used immunoSEQ multiplex PCR; TCRdb keeps in-frame clones, though not all of them. This table has a few thousand clones, 20% to 25% appearing once. Treatment indicated: randomized to nivolumab then ipilimumab (arm A) or the reverse (arm B). Source: tumor tissue (inferred from file names), taken from a patient given nivolumab and ipilimumab in sequence. Receptor source: a human donor with melanoma.

V and J are TRBV29-1 and TRBJ2-3, with a weak D call TRBD1 (5 bases). In germline, CDR1 is SQVTM, CDR2 ANQGSEA. The CDR3 consists of 14 residues. With 7 bases removed from V and 6 bases from J, the gap between germline ends came to 20 bases. The CDR3 is CSAYLLGARDTQYF. CDR3 nucleotide sequence: TGCAGCGCCTATCTTCTAGGGGCGCGGGATACGCAGTATTTT.

The gene calls are TRBV9 and TRBJ2-7; no firm D call. CDR1 SGDLS and CDR2 YYNGEE come from the germline V gene. This CDR3 has 12 amino acids. V lost 5 bases, J lost 4 bases, and 10 bases lay in between. The chain's CDR3 is CASSVMRYEQYF. DNA of the CDR3: TGTGCCAGCAGTGTTATGCGATACGAGCAGTACTTC.

The genes are TRBV25-1 and TRBJ1-4, with TRBD1 identical over 7 bases. J lost 7 bases, V lost 6 bases, and 5 bases had no gene match. The CDR3 consists of 13 residues. The germline CDR1 and CDR2 sequences are MGHDK and SYGVNS. The CDR3 sequence: CASRGGRGEKLFF. CDR3 bases: TGTGCCAGCAGAGGGGGCAGGGGTGAAAAACTGTTTTTT.

This clone was picked up one time. This chain uses TRBV19 with TRBJ1-5; D is unresolved. Germline V gene data show CDR1 as LNHDA and CDR2 as SQIVND (reference sequence). This CDR3 has 16 amino acids. The V gene lost 5 bases and the J gene lost 2 bases, with 16 bases spanning the gap. CDR3 sequence (DNA): TGTGCCAGTAGTTCCAGGACCCGGGAAGGCAATCAGCCCCAGCATTTT. The encoded protein is CASSSRTREGNQPQHF.

This rearrangement joins TRBV25-1 to TRBJ2-3; no definite D call. The germline V gene has CDR1 MGHDK and CDR2 SYGVNS. The V and J ends lost 4 bases and 3 bases respectively, with 5 bases between them. The CDR3 is made up of 12 amino acids. Here the CDR3 reads CASSARTDTQYF. In nucleotides, the CDR3 is TGTGCCAGCAGTGCAAGGACAGATACGCAGTATTTT. The variable domain in full, with the rest retrieved from reference TRBV25-1 and TRBJ2-3, is EADIYQTPRYLVIGTGKKITLECSQTMGHDKMYWYQQDPGMELHLIHYSYGVNSTEKGDLSSESTVSRIRTEHFPLTLESARPSHTSQYLCASSARTDTQYFGPGTRLTVL.

This clone showed up many times. The V gene is TRBV11-3, the J gene TRBJ1-1, with a possible D match to TRBD1 (6 bases). Trimming stripped 5 bases from V and 0 bases from J, with 16 bases between. This CDR3 region has 16 residues. Germline V CDR1 and CDR2: SGHNT, YENEEA. This CDR3 is CASSQAPGHLNTEAFF. The CDR3 DNA follows: TGTGCCAGCAGCCAGGCCCCGGGACACCTGAACACTGAAGCTTTCTTT.

This clone came up many times. The J gene is TRBJ2-7, the V gene TRBV28; TRBD2 is a possible D gene (5 bases). The CDR3 is 15 residues long. CDR1 is MDHEN, CDR2 SYDVKM, per germline. V was cut by 1 base and J by 5 bases, with 15 bases left in between. The CDR3 here is CASSLSGDARNEQYF. CDR3 bases: TGTGCCAGCAGTTTATCCGGGGATGCCAGGAACGAGCAGTACTTC.

This chain uses TRBV30 with TRBJ1-5; D unclear. Trimming removed 4 bases at V and 4 bases at J, with 14 bases between. Germline V gives CDR1 GTSNPN, CDR2 SVGIG (reference sequence). The CDR3 is made up of 14 amino acids. CDR3 coding DNA: TGTGCCTGGAACGTCGTGGGAGAAAATCAGCCCCAGCATTTT. This translates into CAWNVVGENQPQHF.

The CDR3 here is CASSPAIKPGPSNTGELFF. Here the CDR3 DNA reads TGTGCCAGCTCACCCGCTATAAAGCCGGGACCCTCGAACACCGGGGAGCTGTTTTTT. The genes are TRBV18 and TRBJ2-2; the D gene could be TRBD1 or TRBD2 (5 bases each). CDR1 KGHSH and CDR2 LQKENI come from the germline V gene. The CDR3 is 19 residues long. Deletions cut 3 bases from V and 0 bases from J, with 20 bases between. Drawing the rest from reference TRBV18 and TRBJ2-2, the complete variable domain is NAGVMQNPRHLVRRRGQEARLRCSPMKGHSHVYWYRQLPEEGLKFMVYLQKENIIDESGMPKERFSAEFPKEGPSILRIQQVVRGDSAAYFCASSPAIKPGPSNTGELFFGEGSRLTVL.

This chain's CDR3 is CATSRVQGGSYEQYF. In DNA, the CDR3 is TGTGCCACCAGCAGAGTTCAGGGGGGGTCCTACGAGCAGTACTTC. The V call is TRBV15, the J call TRBJ2-7; D possibly uses TRBD1 or TRBD2 (7 bases each). Trimming took off 1 base at V and 1 base at J, with 11 bases between the two ends. This CDR3 spans 15 amino acids. CDR1 LNHNV and CDR2 YYDKDF come from the germline V gene (reference sequence). The full variable domain, completed using reference TRBV15 and TRBJ2-7, is DAMVIQNPRYQVTQFGKPVTLSCSQTLNHNVMYWYQQKSSQAPKLLFHYYDKDFNNEADTPDNFQSRRPNTSFCFLDIRSPGLGDTAMYLCATSRVQGGSYEQYFGPGTRLTVT.

This clone was counted a few times. The chain combines TRBV6-8 with TRBJ1-1, with TRBD1 matching over 7 bases. This CDR3 is built from 15 residues. Germline V lookup: CDR1 MNHGY, CDR2 SAAAGT. V trimming: 5 bases; J trimming: 1 base; junction bases outside the gene matches: 7. The CDR3 DNA reads TGTGCCAGCAGTCGACAAGGGGGCGGGAACACTGAAGCTTTCTTT. Encoded protein: CASSRQGGGNTEAFF.

This sequence joins TRBV6-8 and TRBJ1-2; a weak D match, TRBD1 (6 bases). Trimming pared 6 bases from V and 4 bases from J, leaving 18 bases between. The CDR3 consists of 15 residues. Germline V gene data show CDR1 as MNHGY and CDR2 as SAAAGT. CDR3 protein: CASSPVAEGGYGYTF. CDR3 sequence (DNA): TGTGCCAGCAGCCCCGTCGCGGAAGGGGGCTATGGCTACACCTTC.

The chain has TRBV5-1 and TRBJ2-1; 7 nucleotides agree with TRBD2. The ends lost 0 bases at V and 4 bases at J; junction bases unmatched: 7. The germline gives CDR1 SGHRS, CDR2 YFSETQ. This CDR3 is 16 amino acids long. The CDR3 nucleotides are TGCGCCAGCAGCTTGGCGATAAGCGGGATTTACAATGAGCAGTTCTTC. Its protein product is CASSLAISGIYNEQFF.

This clone has more than one count but fewer than ten. The rearrangement links TRBV6-8 to TRBJ2-4, with D uncertain. The V end was cut by 2 bases, the J end by 0 bases, with 8 bases between. The germline V gene encodes CDR1 MNHGY and CDR2 SAAAGT. The CDR3 has 15 residues. Here the CDR3 DNA reads TGTGCCAGCAGTTACGACACCTTAGCCAAAAACATTCAGTACTTC. Residues: CASSYDTLAKNIQYF.

This chain uses TRBV9 with TRBJ1-2; TRBD1 matches 7 bases. V trimming: 3 bases; J trimming: 4 bases; junction bases outside the gene matches: 9. The CDR3 consists of 15 residues. The germline V gene encodes CDR1 SGDLS and CDR2 YYNGEE. In nucleotides, the CDR3 is TGTGCCAGCAGCGCCTTCCGGGACAGCCCCTATGGCTACACCTTC. This gives the protein CASSAFRDSPYGYTF. The full variable domain, its missing parts supplied by reference TRBV9 and TRBJ1-2, is DSGVTQTPKHLITATGQRVTLRCSPRSGDLSVYWYQQSLDQGLQFLIQYYNGEERAKGNILERFSAQQFPDLHSELNLSSLELGDSALYFCASSAFRDSPYGYTFGSGTRLTVV.